The T cell receptor beta chain under discussion was sequenced for a study of blood T cells in healthy people across ages. Points from the study as a whole: Higher diversity, along with more naive CD4+ cells, distinguished long-lived donors from aged donors. Higher naive T cell percentage went strongly together with higher TCR beta diversity.

Germline assignment: CDR1 DFQATT and CDR2 SNEGSKA (reference sequence). V dropped 0 bases and J dropped 4 bases, with 12 bases sitting between them. CDR3 length equals 15 residues. With a J-beta primer mix and a sample-barcoded 5' primer, a second PCR ran about 7 to 11 cycles. TCRdb re-analysed the 5' RACE reads in MiXCR, keeping a single row per CDR3 protein. This sample has 700,000 to 900,000 distinct CDR3 sequences, with 53% found just once. Notes on this clonotype: Its specificity is unknown.

Sequencing input: blood. This sequence joins TRBV20-1 and TRBJ1-4; D remains ambiguous. This clonotype was obtained from a man aged 80 or over in good health. The DNA for the CDR3 is TGCAGTGCTAGAGATCATCGGACCTTTAATGAAAAACTGTTTTTT. This translates into CSARDHRTFNEKLFF.